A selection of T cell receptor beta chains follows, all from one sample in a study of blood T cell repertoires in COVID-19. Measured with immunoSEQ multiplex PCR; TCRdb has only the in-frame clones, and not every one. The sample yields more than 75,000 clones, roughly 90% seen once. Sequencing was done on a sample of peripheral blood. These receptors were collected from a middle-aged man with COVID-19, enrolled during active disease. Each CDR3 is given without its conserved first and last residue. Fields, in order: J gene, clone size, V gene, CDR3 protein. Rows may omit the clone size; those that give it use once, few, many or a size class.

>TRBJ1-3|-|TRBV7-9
ASSLVGHGFSGNTIY
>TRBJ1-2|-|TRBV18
ASSPNSRGYT
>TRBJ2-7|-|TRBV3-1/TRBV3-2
ASSRAGQYYEQY
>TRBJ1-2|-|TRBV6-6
ASSHRGNYT
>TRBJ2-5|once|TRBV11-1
ASSPRTALQETQY
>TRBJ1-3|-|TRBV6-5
ASRGQGAGNTIY
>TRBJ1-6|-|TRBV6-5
ATSGGSYNSPLH
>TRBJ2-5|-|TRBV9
ASSVDPQGAQETQY
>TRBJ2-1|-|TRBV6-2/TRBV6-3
ASSPRLGRRDNEQF
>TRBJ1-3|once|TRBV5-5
ASSLDLPRSGNTIY
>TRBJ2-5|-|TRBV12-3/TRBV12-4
ASRPTGKETQY
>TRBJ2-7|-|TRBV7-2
ASSPGQGVSYEQY
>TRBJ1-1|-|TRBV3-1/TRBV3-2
ASSLQGHGNTEAF
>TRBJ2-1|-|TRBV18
ASSPPTSGGYNEQF
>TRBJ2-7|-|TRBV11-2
ASSLGQTYEQY
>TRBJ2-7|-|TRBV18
ASSPTGYYYEQY
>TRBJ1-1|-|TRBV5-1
ASSLAAQPGEAF
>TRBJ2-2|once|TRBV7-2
ASSLSGRGAGTGELF
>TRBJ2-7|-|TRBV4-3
ASSQGPDSYEQY
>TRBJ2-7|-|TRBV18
ASSPTGNEQY
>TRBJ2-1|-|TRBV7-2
ASTERGEYNEQF
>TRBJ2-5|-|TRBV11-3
ASSARDRGEETQY
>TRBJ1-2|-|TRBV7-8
ASSLGGYGYT
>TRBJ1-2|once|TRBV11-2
ASSLTDRGHQIYGYT
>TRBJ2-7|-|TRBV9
ASSVGQGEQY
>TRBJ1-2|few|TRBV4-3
ASSQAGQGHRDGYT
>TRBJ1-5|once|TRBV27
ASSLWGRGGFSNQPQH
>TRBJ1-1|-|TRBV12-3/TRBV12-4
ASSLFPDEAF
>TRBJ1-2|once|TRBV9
ASSRDRGAKGYT
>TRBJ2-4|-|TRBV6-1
ASSGKQGWGENIQY
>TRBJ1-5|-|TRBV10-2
ASSRDRSNQPQH
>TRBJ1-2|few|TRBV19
ASSIDRQGVNGYT